This TCR beta chain was sequenced for a study of blood T cells in healthy people across ages. The second PCR ran 7 to 11 cycles with a sample-barcoded 5' primer and J-beta primers. TCRdb ran MiXCR on the 5' RACE reads and lists one entry per CDR3 protein. This sample yields some 1.5 million distinct CDR3 sequences, of which approximately 30% are seen a single time; about 7.7% belongs to the top ten. Worth noting for this clonotype: Given a much more abundant clone one base away, this may be a read error.

V dropped 5 bases and J dropped 2 bases, with 9 bases sitting between them. The CDR3 sequence is 13 residues long. Germline CDR1 and CDR2: ENHRY and SYGVKD. Sequenced material: blood. This sequence was found in a woman in her 30s in good health. The gene calls are TRBV10-3 and TRBJ2-5; TRBD2 might be the D (6 bases). CDR3 sequence reads: CAISIADQETQYF. The CDR3, as DNA: TGTGCCATCAGTATAGCGGATCAAGAGACCCAGTACTTC.